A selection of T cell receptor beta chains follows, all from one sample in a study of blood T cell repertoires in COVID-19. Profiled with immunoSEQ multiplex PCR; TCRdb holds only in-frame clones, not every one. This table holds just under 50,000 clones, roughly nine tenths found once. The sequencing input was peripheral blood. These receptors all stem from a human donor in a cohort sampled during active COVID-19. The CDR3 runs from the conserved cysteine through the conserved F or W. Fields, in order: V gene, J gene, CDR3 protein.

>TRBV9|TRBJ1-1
CASSIRDRFLNTEAFF
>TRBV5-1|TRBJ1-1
CASSPGTGGLGNTEAFF
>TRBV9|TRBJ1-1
CASREPGGDFTEAFF
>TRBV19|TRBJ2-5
CASSSGRAARETQYF
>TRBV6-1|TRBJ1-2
CASSEGWTEDGYTF
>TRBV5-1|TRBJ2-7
CASSLDRGEQYF
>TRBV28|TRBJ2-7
CASRRDSYEQYF
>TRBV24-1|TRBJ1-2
CATSDVDGDPSYGYTF
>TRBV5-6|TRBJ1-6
CASSPQGGDSPLHF
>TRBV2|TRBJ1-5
CASSEAADQPQHF
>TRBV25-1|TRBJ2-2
CASRSGKNTGELFF
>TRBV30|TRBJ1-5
CAWRGTGSNQPQHF
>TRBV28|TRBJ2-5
CASSLGLAGVRTQYF
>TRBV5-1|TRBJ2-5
CASSVGTGGQETQYF
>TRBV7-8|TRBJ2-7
CASSFRQRSSYEQYF
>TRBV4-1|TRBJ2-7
CASSQVQGYEQYF
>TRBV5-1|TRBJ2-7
CASSLPDRPLSEQYF
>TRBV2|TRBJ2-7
CASRLGTSGHYEQYF
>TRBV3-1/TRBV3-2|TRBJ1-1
CASSQGWDNAFF
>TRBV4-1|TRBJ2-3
CASSQDRTSGIVTDTQYF
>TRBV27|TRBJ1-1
CASSSGTGVRMNTEAFF
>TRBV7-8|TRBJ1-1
CASRAGDRVGTEAFF
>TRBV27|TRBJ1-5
CASSRTGGSNQPQHF
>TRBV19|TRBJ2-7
CASSGLPYEQYF
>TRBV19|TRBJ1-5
CASSTERRQPQHF
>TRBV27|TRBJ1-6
CACRAGGNNSPLHF
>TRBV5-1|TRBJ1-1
CASSREVDGAEAFF
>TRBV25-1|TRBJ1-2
CASSSGTGAGYTF
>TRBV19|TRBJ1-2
CASSTRQGSYTF
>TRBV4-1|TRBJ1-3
CASSQVVRGNTIYF
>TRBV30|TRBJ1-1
CAWSVSSRWAFF
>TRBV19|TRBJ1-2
CASSPSGQGFGYTF
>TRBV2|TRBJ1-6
CASSERTGGNSPLHF
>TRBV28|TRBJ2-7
CASSKDYYSYEQYF
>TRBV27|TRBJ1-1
CASSFKYQGSEAFF
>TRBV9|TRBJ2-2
CASSSASGSSTGELFF
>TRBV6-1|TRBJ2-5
CASSERDRLETQYF
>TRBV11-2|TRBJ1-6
CASSLDYRWNTAPLHF
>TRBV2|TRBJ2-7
CASGGGGAGDHEQYF
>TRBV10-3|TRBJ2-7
CAIRARGGQGVAEPYEQYF